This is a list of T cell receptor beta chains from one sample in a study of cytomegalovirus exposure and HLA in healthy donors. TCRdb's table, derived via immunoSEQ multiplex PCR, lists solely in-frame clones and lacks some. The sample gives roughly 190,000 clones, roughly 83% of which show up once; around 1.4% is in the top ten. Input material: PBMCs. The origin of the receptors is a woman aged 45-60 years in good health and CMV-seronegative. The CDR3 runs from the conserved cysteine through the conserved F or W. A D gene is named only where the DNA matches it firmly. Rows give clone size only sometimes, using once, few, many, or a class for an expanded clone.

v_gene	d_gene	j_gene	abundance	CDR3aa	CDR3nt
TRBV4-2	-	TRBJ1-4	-	CASSPEGTEKLFF	TGTGCCAGCAGCCCGGAGGGAACCGAAAAACTGTTTTTT
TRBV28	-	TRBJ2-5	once	CASSPFTGKRAQETQYF	TGTGCCAGCAGCCCCTTTACAGGGAAGAGGGCCCAAGAGACCCAGTACTTC
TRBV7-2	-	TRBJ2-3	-	CASSLELREAAQYF	TGTGCCAGCAGCTTAGAGCTAAGGGAGGCAGCGCAGTATTTT
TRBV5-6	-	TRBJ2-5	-	CASSFNRGRETQYF	TGTGCCAGCAGCTTTAATAGAGGGCGGGAGACCCAGTACTTC
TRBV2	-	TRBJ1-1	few	CASSRESNTEAFF	TGTGCCAGCAGCAGGGAATCGAACACTGAAGCTTTCTTT
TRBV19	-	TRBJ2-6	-	CASSIVGGTGANVLTF	TGTGCCAGTAGTATAGTTGGCGGGACTGGGGCCAACGTCCTGACTTTC
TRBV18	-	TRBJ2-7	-	CASSPLLDSNEQYF	TGTGCCAGCTCACCCTTACTAGATTCCAACGAGCAGTACTTC
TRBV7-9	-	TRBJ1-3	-	CASSLVIADSGNTIYF	TGTGCCAGCAGCTTAGTTATAGCTGACTCTGGAAACACCATATATTTT
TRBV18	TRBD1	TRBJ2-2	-	CASSPSRGRTGELFF	TGTGCCAGCTCACCTTCCAGGGGGCGGACCGGGGAGCTGTTTTTT
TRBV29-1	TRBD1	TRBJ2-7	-	CSVEGGQGEQAYEQYF	TGCAGCGTTGAGGGGGGACAGGGGGAACAGGCCTACGAGCAGTACTTC
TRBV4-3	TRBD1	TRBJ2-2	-	CASSQDRGPAGELFF	TGCGCCAGCAGCCAAGATAGGGGGCCCGCCGGGGAGCTGTTTTTT
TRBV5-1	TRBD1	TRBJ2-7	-	CASSRDRDRGTYEQYF	TGCGCCAGCAGCAGGGACCGGGACAGGGGGACCTACGAGCAGTACTTC
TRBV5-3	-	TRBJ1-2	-	CARIHNGRYGYTF	TGTGCCAGAATCCATAACGGTCGGTATGGCTACACCTTC
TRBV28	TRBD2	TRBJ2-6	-	CASWGGVSTGANVLTF	TGTGCCAGCTGGGGGGGAGTTAGCACTGGGGCCAACGTCCTGACTTTC
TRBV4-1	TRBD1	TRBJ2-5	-	CASSQAFQGAGGETQYF	TGCGCCAGCAGCCAAGCGTTTCAGGGGGCTGGGGGAGAGACCCAGTACTTC
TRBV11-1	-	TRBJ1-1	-	CASSGGGTTEAFF	TGTGCCAGCAGCGGGGGGGGTACCACTGAAGCTTTCTTT
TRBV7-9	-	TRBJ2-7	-	CASSLGQDYEQYF	TGTGCCAGCAGCTTAGGACAGGATTACGAGCAGTACTTC
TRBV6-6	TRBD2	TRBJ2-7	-	CASSLAGGYEQYF	TGTGCCAGCAGCCTAGCGGGAGGTTACGAGCAGTACTTC
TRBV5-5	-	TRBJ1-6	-	CASSLGPGGYNSPLHF	TGTGCCAGCAGCTTGGGTCCCGGGGGCTATAATTCACCCCTCCACTTT
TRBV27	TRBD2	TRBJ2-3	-	CASSLQIGLATDTQYF	TGTGCCAGCAGTTTACAGATAGGACTAGCCACAGATACGCAGTATTTT
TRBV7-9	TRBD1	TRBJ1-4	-	CASSFITGQLFF	TGTGCCAGCAGCTTCATAACGGGACAGCTGTTTTTT
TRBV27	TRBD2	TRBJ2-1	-	CASSSLGLAQGNEQFF	TGTGCCAGCAGTTCCCTCGGACTAGCCCAGGGCAATGAGCAGTTCTTC
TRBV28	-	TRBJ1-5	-	CASSLGAVNQPQHF	TGTGCCAGCAGTTTAGGGGCAGTCAATCAGCCCCAGCATTTT
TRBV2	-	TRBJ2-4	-	CASSEEAGAKNIQYF	TGTGCCAGCAGTGAAGAGGCAGGCGCCAAAAACATTCAGTACTTC
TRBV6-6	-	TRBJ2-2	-	CASTPQGGAGELFF	TGTGCCAGCACCCCGCAGGGGGGAGCCGGGGAGCTGTTTTTT
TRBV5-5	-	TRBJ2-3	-	CASSNTLSGPRGRDTQYF	TGTGCCAGCAGCAATACCCTATCAGGACCTAGGGGTAGGGATACGCAGTATTTT
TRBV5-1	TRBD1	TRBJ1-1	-	CASSLGTGLNTEAFF	TGCGCCAGCAGCCTAGGGACAGGGCTGAACACTGAAGCTTTCTTT
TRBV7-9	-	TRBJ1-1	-	CASSLGTSKAFF	TGTGCCAGCAGCTTAGGAACGTCTAAAGCTTTCTTT
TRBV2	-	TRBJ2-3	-	CASSEGGPSPDTQYF	TGTGCCAGCAGTGAAGGGGGCCCCTCTCCAGATACGCAGTATTTT
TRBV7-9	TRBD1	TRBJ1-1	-	CASSARDRKGLDTEAFF	TGTGCCAGCAGCGCACGGGACAGGAAGGGCCTGGACACTGAAGCTTTCTTT
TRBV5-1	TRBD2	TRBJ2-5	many	CASSLGTGGQETQYF	TGCGCCAGCAGCTTGGGGACGGGGGGACAAGAGACCCAGTACTTC
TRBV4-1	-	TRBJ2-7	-	CASSQDMDIFYEQYF	TGCGCCAGCAGCCAAGATATGGACATCTTCTACGAGCAGTACTTC
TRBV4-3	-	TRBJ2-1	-	CASSQDIGAVSYNEQFF	TGCGCCAGCAGCCAAGATATTGGGGCCGTCTCCTACAATGAGCAGTTCTTC
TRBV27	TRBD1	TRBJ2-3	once	CALERWTGSGYTQYF	TGTGCGTTAGAACGGTGGACAGGGAGTGGATATACGCAGTATTTT
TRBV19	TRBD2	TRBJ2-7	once	CASQQRDPPYEQYF	TGTGCCAGTCAACAGCGGGACCCTCCCTACGAGCAGTACTTC
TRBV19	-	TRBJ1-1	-	CASSTWGVGTEAFF	TGTGCCAGTAGTACATGGGGGGTTGGAACTGAAGCTTTCTTT
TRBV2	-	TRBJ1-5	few	CASSPRESNQPQHF	TGTGCCAGCAGTCCCAGGGAAAGCAATCAGCCCCAGCATTTT
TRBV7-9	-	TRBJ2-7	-	CASSLVNSPRAYEQYF	TGTGCCAGCAGCTTAGTGAATTCCCCCAGGGCTTACGAGCAGTACTTC
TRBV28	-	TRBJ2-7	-	CASAWASNAYEQYF	TGTGCCAGCGCATGGGCTTCAAACGCCTACGAGCAGTACTTC
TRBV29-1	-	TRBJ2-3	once	CSVEGRGLPYTQYF	TGCAGCGTTGAAGGCAGGGGCCTCCCGTATACGCAGTATTTT
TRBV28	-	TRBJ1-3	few	CASSRGQSSGNTIYF	TGTGCCAGCAGCCGAGGACAGAGCTCTGGAAACACCATATATTTT
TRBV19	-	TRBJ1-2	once	CASSIEEKLYGYTF	TGTGCCAGTAGTATAGAGGAGAAACTCTATGGCTACACCTTC
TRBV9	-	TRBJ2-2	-	CASSVDSYTGELFF	TGTGCCAGCAGCGTAGACTCCTACACCGGGGAGCTGTTTTTT
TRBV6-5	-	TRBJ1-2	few	CASSYDGVGDYGYTF	TGTGCCAGCAGTTACGACGGGGTCGGGGACTATGGCTACACCTTC
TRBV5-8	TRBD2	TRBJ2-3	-	CASSQGTSGRPDTDTQYF	TGTGCCAGCAGCCAAGGGACTAGCGGGAGACCGGACACAGATACGCAGTATTTT